The 27 T cell receptor beta chains presented below share a single source sample, sequenced in a study of regulatory T cells in long-lasting Graves disease (dated by TCRdb to about 2021). Explained via the paper, the time point label denotes: newly diagnosed GD, antithyroid drugs for less than 3 months. For both TCR sequencing and RNA sequencing, RNA was extracted from PBMCs in TRIzol. Library construction relied on multiplex PCR. The instrument was an Illumina HiSeq 4000. TCR beta libraries were built with iRepertoire HTBI primers and Arm-PCR amplification of CDR3 regions. TCRdb trimmed the raw reads at Q25, called clones with MiXCR and kept productive beta chains. CDR3 protein duplicates are merged, each entry listing the most common genes and DNA. The sample includes fewer than 450,000 distinct CDR3 sequences, with about 15% observed a single time. Approximately 8% of the sample rests with the top ten.

In addition, the sample was reused for a study of T cells in Graves' hyperthyroidism and ophthalmopathy.

Sequenced here: peripheral blood mononuclear cells (PBMCs), sampled at new diagnosis, from a patient treated with antithyroid drugs. These receptors were taken from a woman between 35 and 50 years old with Graves disease. Donor details come from another sample of the same person, matched by shared clones.

Worth noting for this clonotype: This likely came from a read error, as a far larger clone is one base away. The chain has TRBV5-5 and TRBJ2-1; D might be TRBD1 (6 bases). This CDR3 comprises 14 residues. Germline CDR1 SGHKS, CDR2 YYEKEE (reference sequence). V gave up 5 bases and J gave up 5 bases, with 14 bases separating them. CDR3 sequence (DNA): TGTGCCAGCAGATTAGGGGGATACAACAATGAGCAGTTCTTC. This codes for CASRLGGYNNEQFF.

This clonotype was counted ten times or more. The J gene is TRBJ2-7, the V gene TRBV27, with 10 nucleotides matching TRBD1. The germline V gene has CDR1 MNHEY and CDR2 SMNVEV (reference sequence). CDR3 size: 18 residues. The ends lost 2 bases at V and 4 bases at J; junction bases unmatched: 14. DNA for the CDR3: TGTGCCAGCAGTTTAGCAACCCCGGGACAGGGGAGGGTTTACGAGCAGTACTTC. Protein: CASSLATPGQGRVYEQYF.

This clonotype has a single count. The chain employs TRBV28 and TRBJ2-3; a possible D gene is TRBD2 (6 bases). Deletions cut 5 bases from V and 2 bases from J, with 11 bases between. This CDR3 is 14 amino acids long. Germline V lookup: CDR1 MDHEN, CDR2 SYDVKM. The CDR3 region is CASSPSALTDTQYF. The CDR3 DNA reads TGTGCCAGCAGTCCTAGCGCCCTCACAGATACGCAGTATTTT. Combining the CDR3 with reference TRBV28 and TRBJ2-3 gives the whole variable domain DVKVTQSSRYLVKRTGEKVFLECVQDMDHENMFWYRQDPGLGLRLIYFSYDVKMKEKGDIPEGYSVSREKKERFSLILESASTNQTSMYLCASSPSALTDTQYFGPGTRLTVL.

This clonotype appeared many times. This CDR3 is CASSSRGEGFNEQFF. In DNA, the CDR3 is TGTGCCAGCAGTTCGAGGGGGGAAGGGTTCAATGAGCAGTTCTTC. This chain connects TRBV27 to TRBJ2-1; D is possibly TRBD1 or TRBD2 (6 bases each). V was clipped by 4 bases and J by 6 bases, with 16 bases between them. The CDR3 consists of 15 residues. Germline CDR1 reads MNHEY; CDR2 reads SMNVEV (reference sequence).

This clonotype was seen repeatedly, ten times or more. CDR3 amino acids: CASSFIIGGQETQYF. The CDR3 bases are TGTGCCAGCAGTTTTATTATCGGGGGGCAAGAGACCCAGTACTTC. The chain combines TRBV12-3 or TRBV12-4 with TRBJ2-5; 7 bases fit TRBD2. This CDR3 is built from 15 residues. With V trimmed by 3 bases and J by 2 bases, 6 bases remained unmatched.

The table lists this clonotype with a few counts. The rearrangement uses TRBV29-1 and TRBJ2-3; TRBD2 matches at 12 bases. The CDR3 totals 15 residues. V shed 5 bases and J 0 bases; nucleotides not matched to a gene: 3. CDR1 is SQVTM and CDR2 is ANQGSEA in the germline V gene. CDR3 loop: CSVMGLAGSTDTQYF. The CDR3 nucleotides read TGCAGCGTTATGGGACTAGCGGGCAGCACAGATACGCAGTATTTT.

This clonotype has ten or more counts. V is TRBV11-2 and J is TRBJ2-2; D is possibly TRBD1 (8 bases). Trimming pared 3 bases from V and 4 bases from J, leaving 12 bases between. The CDR3 has 15 amino acids. CDR1 is SGHAT, CDR2 FQNNGV, per germline. The CDR3 sequence is CASSLNRGGTGELFF. CDR3 in DNA: TGTGCCAGCAGCTTGAACAGGGGGGGCACCGGGGAGCTGTTTTTT.

The chain couples TRBV6-1 to TRBJ2-2; possibly TRBD1 for D (6 bases). The CDR3 is 15 amino acids. CDR1 and CDR2 (germline): MNHNS, SASEGT. Trimming shortened V by 6 bases and J by 0 bases, and 11 bases separated the two germline ends. The CDR3 spells CASRGTQANTGELFF. CDR3 sequence (DNA): TGTGCCAGCAGAGGGACACAAGCGAACACCGGGGAGCTGTTTTTT.

This clonotype came up many times. V and J are TRBV2 and TRBJ2-2, with TRBD2 matching over 14 bases. V was pared by 8 bases and J by 7 bases, with 9 bases of the junction left unmatched. CDR3 length equals 16 residues. Germline-derived CDR1 and CDR2 are SNHLY and FYNNEI. CDR3 in amino acids: CASRLAGGQSSGELFF. CDR3 DNA sequence: TGTGCCAGCCGACTAGCGGGAGGGCAGTCGAGCGGGGAGCTGTTTTTT.

This clonotype was seen ten or more times. The V call is TRBV12-3 or TRBV12-4, the J call TRBJ2-5, with D possibly being TRBD2 (6 bases). The J call may be in error: the DNA end matches TRBJ2-1 better. The CDR3 extends over 14 amino acids. The CDR3 coding sequence is TGTGCCAGCAGTCCCTTAACTAGCAGCAATGAGCAGTTCTTC. Translated, it gives CASSPLTSSNEQFF.

The chain employs TRBV18 and TRBJ2-3; tentative D call: TRBD2 (6 bases). Germline V lookup: CDR1 KGHSH, CDR2 LQKENI. The CDR3 is 16 amino acids. V lost 5 bases and J lost 5, with 20 bases in between. The CDR3 loop reads CASSSSSRGGLDTQYF. The CDR3 DNA reads as TGTGCCAGCTCATCGTCTAGCCGGGGAGGCTTAGATACGCAGTATTTT.

This clonotype has a handful of counts. The rearrangement links TRBV28 to TRBJ1-1; 8 bases align to TRBD1. After removal of 2 bases from V and 5 bases from J, the junction contained 7 bases not matched to a gene. The CDR3 is 15 amino acids. Germline lookup yields CDR1 MDHEN and CDR2 SYDVKM. The CDR3: CASSLGQGFRTEAFF. The CDR3 DNA reads TGTGCCAGCAGTTTAGGACAGGGTTTTCGAACTGAAGCTTTCTTT.

The CDR3 nucleotides read TGTGCCAGCAGCCACTCTGGACTAGCGGGAACCGGGGAGCTGTTTTTT. Amino acid sequence: CASSHSGLAGTGELFF. The chain is built from TRBV14 and TRBJ2-2, with 12 positions matching TRBD2. This CDR3 region has 16 residues. CDR1 is SGHDN and CDR2 is FVKESK in the germline V gene. J was trimmed by 5 bases and V by 3 bases; bases with no gene match: 4.

The table lists this clonotype with many counts. The rearrangement uses TRBV10-3 and TRBJ2-1; weak D call: TRBD1 (6 bases). Trimming left V 11 bases short and J 2 bases short, with 13 bases between. CDR3 size: 13 residues. Germline V gene lookup returns CDR1 ENHRY and CDR2 SYGVKD. CDR3 region: CAATGETYNEQFF. The CDR3 coding sequence is TGTGCCGCGACAGGAGAGACCTACAATGAGCAGTTCTTC.

This clonotype was counted many times. The chain's CDR3 is CASSLGRQGYEQYF. In nucleotides, the CDR3 is TGTGCCAGCAGTTTAGGTCGACAGGGCTACGAGCAGTACTTC. The chain has TRBV28 and TRBJ2-7, with TRBD1 identical over 7 bases. CDR3 length: 14 residues. Germline V gene lookup returns CDR1 MDHEN and CDR2 SYDVKM. J lost 3 bases, V lost 2 bases, and 4 bases had no gene match.

This sequence joins TRBV18 and TRBJ1-4; 7 bases map to TRBD1. CDR3 length: 17 residues. The V gene's germline CDR1 is KGHSH and CDR2 LQKENI. V was pared by 3 bases and J by 8 bases, with 15 bases of the junction left unmatched. Here the CDR3 reads CASSPFGEPATGEKLFF. The CDR3 DNA is TGTGCCAGCTCACCCTTTGGCGAACCTGCGACAGGGGAAAAACTGTTTTTT.

The chain carries TRBV28 and TRBJ2-5; 9 nucleotides align to TRBD2. The V gene end was trimmed by 5 bases and the J gene end by 2 bases; junction bases not matched to a gene: 9. CDR3 size: 16 residues. Germline CDR1 is MDHEN and CDR2 is SYDVKM. CDR3 residues: CASSGSLAGIQETQYF. CDR3 nucleotide sequence: TGTGCCAGCAGTGGATCTCTAGCGGGGATACAAGAGACCCAGTACTTC.

This clonotype appeared many times. This sequence joins TRBV28 and TRBJ2-5; 10 bases map to TRBD1. Germline V gene data show CDR1 as MDHEN and CDR2 as SYDVKM. The CDR3 covers 16 residues. V lost 7 bases, J lost 4 bases, and 12 bases stayed unmatched. CDR3 sequence: CASKRTGGGIGETQYF. CDR3 bases: TGTGCCAGCAAAAGGACAGGGGGAGGTATAGGAGAGACCCAGTACTTC.

Only a few counts were recorded for this clonotype. The rearrangement joins TRBV7-8 to TRBJ2-7, with D perhaps assigned TRBD1 or TRBD2 (5 bases each). V shed 0 bases and J shed 0 bases, with 9 bases lying between them. CDR3 size: 15 residues. From germline, CDR1 is SGHVS and CDR2 FQNEAQ. The CDR3 DNA reads as TGTGCCAGCAGCTTAGCGCTGAGGGGCTCCTACGAGCAGTACTTC. It codes for CASSLALRGSYEQYF.

This clonotype came up a few times. The genes are TRBV30 and TRBJ2-1; possibly TRBD1 for D (5 bases). The V end was cut by 1 base, the J end by 5 bases, with 12 bases between. CDR1 and CDR2 (germline): GTSNPN, SVGIG (reference sequence). The CDR3 is made up of 14 amino acids. The CDR3 DNA sequence: TGTGCCTGGAGTGCATGGCCCAGGGACAATGAGCAGTTCTTC. This encodes CAWSAWPRDNEQFF. Full variable domain (remainder filled in from reference TRBV30 and TRBJ2-1): SQTIHQWPATLVQPVGSPLSLECTVEGTSNPNLYWYRQAAGRGLQLLFYSVGIGQISSEVPQNLSASRPQDRQFILSSKKLLLSDSGFYLCAWSAWPRDNEQFFGPGTRLTVL.

As regards this clonotype: A much larger clonotype is one base distant, so this may be a read error. The chain uses TRBV20-1 and TRBJ2-3; 8 bases map to TRBD2. The CDR3 loop spans 18 amino acids. The germline gives CDR1 DFQATT, CDR2 SNEGSKA (reference sequence). V dropped 5 bases and J dropped 1; count of bases not matched to a gene: 17. CDR3 residues: CSASKALRGLVGTDTQYF. CDR3 DNA sequence: TGCAGTGCTTCAAAAGCCTTGAGGGGACTAGTGGGCACAGATACGCAGTATTTT.

This clonotype was seen more than once but under ten times. This sequence joins TRBV20-1 and TRBJ2-1; possibly TRBD1 for D (6 bases). There are 15 residues in the CDR3. Germline loops: CDR1 DFQATT, CDR2 SNEGSKA (reference sequence). Deletions cut 3 bases from V and 2 bases from J, with 14 bases between. Written as DNA, the CDR3 is TGCAGTGCTAGTGGTGAAGGGGGAACCTACAATGAGCAGTTCTTC. It encodes CSASGEGGTYNEQFF.

This clonotype was seen a few times. This sequence joins TRBV29-1 and TRBJ2-7; D possibly corresponds to TRBD2 (5 bases). The V and J ends lost 7 bases and 3 bases respectively, with 16 bases between them. CDR3 size: 13 residues. CDR1 SQVTM and CDR2 ANQGSEA come from the germline V gene. CDR3 amino acids: CSAQPDGLYEQYF. For the CDR3, the DNA is TGCAGCGCCCAGCCAGACGGACTCTACGAGCAGTACTTC.

The chain joins TRBV6-4 to TRBJ1-1; tentatively, D is TRBD1 (5 bases). The germline CDR1 and CDR2 sequences are MRHNA and SNTAGT. This CDR3 is 14 amino acids long. The V gene lost 9 bases and the J gene lost 4 bases, with 18 bases spanning the gap. Here the CDR3 reads CASRLGGEITEAFF. CDR3 nucleotide sequence: TGTGCCAGTAGACTGGGGGGGGAAATCACTGAAGCTTTCTTT.

This clonotype has a handful of counts. The rearrangement joins TRBV19 to TRBJ2-2, with TRBD2 identical over 8 bases. CDR3 length: 16 amino acids. The germline CDR1 and CDR2 sequences are LNHDA and SQIVND (reference sequence). After removal of 1 base from V and 6 bases from J, the junction contained 7 bases not matched to a gene. The CDR3 sequence: CASSIAGTRKAGELFF. The CDR3 region has the DNA TGTGCCAGTAGTATAGCTGGGACTAGGAAGGCCGGGGAGCTGTTTTTT.

This clonotype came up many times. J is TRBJ2-1 and V is TRBV5-1; D may be TRBD1 (5 bases). The CDR3 runs 16 residues. Deletions cut 4 bases from V and 0 bases from J, with 14 bases between. CDR1 is SGHRS, CDR2 YFSETQ, per germline. The CDR3 bases are TGCGCCAGCAGCCCCCCAGGGTCGAGCTCCTACAATGAGCAGTTCTTC. Residues: CASSPPGSSSYNEQFF.

This clonotype has a count of ten or more. This chain links TRBV24-1 with TRBJ2-5, with D maybe TRBD2 (6 bases). The ends were cut back, 5 bases at V and 5 bases at J, with 11 bases in the middle. CDR1 is KGHDR, CDR2 SFDVKD, per germline. CDR3 length: 13 amino acids. The CDR3 spells CATSAGGVETQYF. The CDR3 nucleotides are TGTGCCACCAGTGCGGGCGGGGTGGAGACCCAGTACTTC.